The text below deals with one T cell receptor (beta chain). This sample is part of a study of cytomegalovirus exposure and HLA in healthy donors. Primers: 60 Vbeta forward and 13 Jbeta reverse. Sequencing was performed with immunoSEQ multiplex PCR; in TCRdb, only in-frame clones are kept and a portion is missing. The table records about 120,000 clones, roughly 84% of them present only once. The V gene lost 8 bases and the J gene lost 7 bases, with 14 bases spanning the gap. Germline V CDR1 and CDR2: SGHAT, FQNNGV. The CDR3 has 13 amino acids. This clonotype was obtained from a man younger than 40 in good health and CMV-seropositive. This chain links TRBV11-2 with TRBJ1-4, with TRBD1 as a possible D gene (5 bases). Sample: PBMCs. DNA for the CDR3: TGTGCCAGCCAGGGTAATCTTTTTGAAAAACTGTTTTTT. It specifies CASQGNLFEKLFF.